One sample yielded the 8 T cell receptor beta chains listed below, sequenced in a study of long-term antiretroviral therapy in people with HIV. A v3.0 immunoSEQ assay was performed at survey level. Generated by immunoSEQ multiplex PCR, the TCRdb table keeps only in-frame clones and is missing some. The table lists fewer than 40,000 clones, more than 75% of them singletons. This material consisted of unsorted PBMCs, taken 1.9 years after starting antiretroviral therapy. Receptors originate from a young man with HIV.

CDR3 region: CASSFFDEQYF. Here the CDR3 DNA reads TGTGCCAGCAGCTTTTTTGACGAGCAGTACTTC. The rearrangement uses TRBV7-9 and TRBJ2-7; D is unclear. Deletions cut 3 bases from V and 5 bases from J, with 5 bases between. CDR3 size: 11 residues. Germline CDR1 and CDR2: SEHNR and FQNEAQ (reference sequence).

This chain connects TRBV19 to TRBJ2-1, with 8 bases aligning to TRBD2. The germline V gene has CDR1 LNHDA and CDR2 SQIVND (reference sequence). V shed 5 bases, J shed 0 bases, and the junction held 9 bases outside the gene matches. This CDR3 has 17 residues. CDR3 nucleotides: TGTGCCAGTAGTGGGTTAGCGGGGATCAGCTCCTACAATGAGCAGTTCTTC. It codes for CASSGLAGISSYNEQFF.

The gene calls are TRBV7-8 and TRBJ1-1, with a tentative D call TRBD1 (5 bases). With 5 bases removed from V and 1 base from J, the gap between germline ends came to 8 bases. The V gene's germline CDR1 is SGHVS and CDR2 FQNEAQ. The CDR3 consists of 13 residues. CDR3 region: CASSPGTNTEAFF. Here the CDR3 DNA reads TGTGCCAGCAGCCCTGGGACGAACACTGAAGCTTTCTTT.

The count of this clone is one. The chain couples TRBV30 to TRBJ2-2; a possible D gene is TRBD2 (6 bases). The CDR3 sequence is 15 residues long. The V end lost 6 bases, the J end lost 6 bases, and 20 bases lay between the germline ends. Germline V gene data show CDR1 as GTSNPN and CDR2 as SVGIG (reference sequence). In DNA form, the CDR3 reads TGTGCCTGTCAAGAGGAGGGGCTTTTCCCCGGGGAGCTGTTTTTT. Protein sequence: CACQEEGLFPGELFF.

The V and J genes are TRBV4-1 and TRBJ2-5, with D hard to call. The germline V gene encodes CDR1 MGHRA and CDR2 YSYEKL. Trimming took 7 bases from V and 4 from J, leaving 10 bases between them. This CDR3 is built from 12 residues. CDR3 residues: CASTAGGETQYF. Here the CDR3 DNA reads TGCGCCAGCACCGCAGGTGGAGAGACCCAGTACTTC.

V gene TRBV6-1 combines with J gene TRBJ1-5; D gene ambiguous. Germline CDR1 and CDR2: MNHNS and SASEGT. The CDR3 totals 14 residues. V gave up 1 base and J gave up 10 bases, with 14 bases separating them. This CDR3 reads CASSEGGEVSPQHF. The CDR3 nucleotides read TGTGCCAGCAGTGAAGGGGGAGAGGTGAGTCCCCAGCATTTT.

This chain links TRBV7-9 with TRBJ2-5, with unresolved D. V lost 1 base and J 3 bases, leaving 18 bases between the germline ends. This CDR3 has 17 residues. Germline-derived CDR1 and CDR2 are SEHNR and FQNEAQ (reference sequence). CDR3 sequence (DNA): TGTGCCAGCAGCTTAGGTAACGGCAGGACGCGAAAAGAGACCCAGTACTTC. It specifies CASSLGNGRTRKETQYF.

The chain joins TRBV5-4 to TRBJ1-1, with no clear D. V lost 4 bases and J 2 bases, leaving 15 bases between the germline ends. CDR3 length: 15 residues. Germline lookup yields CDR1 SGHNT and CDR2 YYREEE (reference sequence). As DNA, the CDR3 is TGTGCCAGCAGCCCTCAGGCGGCTGTTAACACTGAAGCTTTCTTT. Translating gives CASSPQAAVNTEAFF.